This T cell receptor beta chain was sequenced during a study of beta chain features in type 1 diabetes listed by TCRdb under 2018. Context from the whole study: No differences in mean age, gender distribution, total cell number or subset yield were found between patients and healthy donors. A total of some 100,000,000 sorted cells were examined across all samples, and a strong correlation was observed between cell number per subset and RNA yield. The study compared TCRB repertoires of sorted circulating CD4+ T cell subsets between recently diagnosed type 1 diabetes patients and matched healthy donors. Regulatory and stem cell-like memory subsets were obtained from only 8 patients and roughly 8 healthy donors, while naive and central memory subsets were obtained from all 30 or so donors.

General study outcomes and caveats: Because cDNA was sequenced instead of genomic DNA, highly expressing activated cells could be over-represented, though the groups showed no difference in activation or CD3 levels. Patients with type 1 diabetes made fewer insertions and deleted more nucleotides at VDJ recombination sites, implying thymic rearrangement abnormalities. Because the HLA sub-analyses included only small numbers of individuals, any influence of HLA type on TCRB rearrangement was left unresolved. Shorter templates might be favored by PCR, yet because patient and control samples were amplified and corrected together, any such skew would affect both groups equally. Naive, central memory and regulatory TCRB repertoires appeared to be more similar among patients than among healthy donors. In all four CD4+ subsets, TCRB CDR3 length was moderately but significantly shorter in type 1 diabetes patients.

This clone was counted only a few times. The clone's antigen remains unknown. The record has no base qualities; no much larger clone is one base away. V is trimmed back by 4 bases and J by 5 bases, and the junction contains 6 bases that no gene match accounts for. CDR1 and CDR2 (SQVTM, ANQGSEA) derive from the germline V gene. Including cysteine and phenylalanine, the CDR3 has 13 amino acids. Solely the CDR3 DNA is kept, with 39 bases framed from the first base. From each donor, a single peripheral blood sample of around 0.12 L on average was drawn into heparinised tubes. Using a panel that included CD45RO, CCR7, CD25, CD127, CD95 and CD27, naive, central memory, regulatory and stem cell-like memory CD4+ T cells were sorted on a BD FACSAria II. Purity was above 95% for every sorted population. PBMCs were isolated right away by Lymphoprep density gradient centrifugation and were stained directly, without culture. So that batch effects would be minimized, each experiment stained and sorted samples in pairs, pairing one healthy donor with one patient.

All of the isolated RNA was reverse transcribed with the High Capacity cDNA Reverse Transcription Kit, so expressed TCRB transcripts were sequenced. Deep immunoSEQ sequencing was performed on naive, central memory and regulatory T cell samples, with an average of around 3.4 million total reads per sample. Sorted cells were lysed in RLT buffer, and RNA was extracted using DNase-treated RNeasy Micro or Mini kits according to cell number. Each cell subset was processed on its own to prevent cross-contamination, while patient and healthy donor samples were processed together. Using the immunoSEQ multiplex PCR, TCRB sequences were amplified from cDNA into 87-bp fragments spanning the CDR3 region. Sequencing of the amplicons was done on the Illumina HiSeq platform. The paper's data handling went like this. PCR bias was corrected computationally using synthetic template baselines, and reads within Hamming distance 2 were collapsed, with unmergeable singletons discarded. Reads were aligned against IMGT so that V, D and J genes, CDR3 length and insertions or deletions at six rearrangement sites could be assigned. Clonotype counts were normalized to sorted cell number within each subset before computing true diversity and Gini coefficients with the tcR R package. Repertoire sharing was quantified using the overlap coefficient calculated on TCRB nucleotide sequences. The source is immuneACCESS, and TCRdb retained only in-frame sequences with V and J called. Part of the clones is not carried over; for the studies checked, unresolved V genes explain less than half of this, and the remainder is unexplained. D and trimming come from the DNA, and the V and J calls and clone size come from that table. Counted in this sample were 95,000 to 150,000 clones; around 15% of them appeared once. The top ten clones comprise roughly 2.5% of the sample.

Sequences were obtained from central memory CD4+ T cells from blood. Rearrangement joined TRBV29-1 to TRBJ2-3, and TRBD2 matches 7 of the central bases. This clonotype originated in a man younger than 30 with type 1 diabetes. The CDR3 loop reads CSVVAGVGDTQYF. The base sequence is TGCAGCGTTGTTGCGGGAGTAGGAGATACGCAGTATTTT.